These 6 T cell receptor beta chains were sequenced from one sample in a study of shared clonotypes between healthy human individuals (dated by TCRdb to the early 2020s). Receptor libraries were prepared by the immunoSEQ multiplex PCR assay. The source is immuneACCESS, and TCRdb retained only in-frame sequences with V and J called. Part of the clones is not carried over; for the studies checked, unresolved V genes explain less than half of this, and the remainder is unexplained. Here the sample has about 1.1 million clones; 77% occur a single time. Of the sample, 0.89% falls within the top ten clones. What was sequenced was memory CD4+ T cells from PBMCs. In light of the paper, this sample's cell subset or site label describes: CD45RA-negative fraction. These receptors were collected from a man between 18 and 29 years old in good health. Some clones in this sample may be carry-over from other donors' samples.

V and J are TRBV2 and TRBJ2-5, with 8 nucleotides matching TRBD1. CDR3 size: 15 residues. V trimming: 0 bases; J trimming: 5 bases; junction bases outside the gene matches: 5. The germline V gene has CDR1 SNHLY and CDR2 FYNNEI. CDR3 sequence reads: CASSEARTGLETQYF. The CDR3 coding sequence is TGTGCCAGCAGTGAAGCAAGGACAGGGTTGGAGACCCAGTACTTC.

The count of this clone is one. This CDR3 is CASSQDRSGEQFF. The DNA of the CDR3 is TGTGCCAGCAGCCAAGATAGGTCTGGGGAGCAGTTCTTC. V gene TRBV14 combines with J gene TRBJ2-1; D remains unclear. In germline, CDR1 is SGHDN, CDR2 FVKESK. The CDR3 extends over 13 amino acids. V was shortened by 0 bases and J by 10 bases, with 10 bases between the two germline ends.

This chain links TRBV11-2 with TRBJ2-1; the D call may be TRBD1 or TRBD2 (5 bases each). The V end was cut by 5 bases, the J end by 6 bases, with 11 bases between. CDR1 is SGHAT and CDR2 is FQNNGV in the germline V gene. CDR3 size: 13 residues. The CDR3 sequence is CASSPGHFNEQFF. The DNA of the CDR3 is TGTGCCAGCAGCCCGGGGCATTTCAATGAGCAGTTCTTC. The full variable domain, completed using reference TRBV11-2 and TRBJ2-1, is EAGVAQSPRYKIIEKRQSVAFWCNPISGHATLYWYQQILGQGPKLLIQFQNNGVVDDSQLPKDRFSAERLKGVDSTLKIQPAKLEDSAVYLCASSPGHFNEQFFGPGTRLTVL.

The chain has TRBV10-3 and TRBJ1-2, with TRBD1 matching 8 bases. V shed 6 bases, J shed 2 bases, and the junction held 5 bases outside the gene matches. This CDR3 spans 14 amino acids. In germline, CDR1 is ENHRY, CDR2 SYGVKD. The CDR3 DNA reads TGTGCCATCAGCCGACAGGGGAAGAACTATGGCTACACCTTC. It codes for CAISRQGKNYGYTF.

This chain connects TRBV30 to TRBJ2-3; TRBD2 is a possible D gene (5 bases). Germline CDR1 is GTSNPN and CDR2 is SVGIG (reference sequence). V lost 4 bases and J lost 10, with 18 bases in between. The CDR3 loop spans 13 amino acids. The CDR3 region is CAWMPGSWDAQYF. CDR3 in DNA: TGTGCCTGGATGCCGGGATCCTGGGATGCGCAGTATTTT. Drawing the rest from reference TRBV30 and TRBJ2-3, the complete variable domain is SQTIHQWPATLVQPVGSPLSLECTVEGTSNPNLYWYRQAAGRGLQLLFYSVGIGQISSEVPQNLSASRPQDRQFILSSKKLLLSDSGFYLCAWMPGSWDAQYFGPGTRLTVL.

This rearrangement joins TRBV7-2 to TRBJ2-1; D is unresolved. Looked up from germline, CDR1 is SGHTA and CDR2 is FQGNSA. The CDR3 length is 16 residues. Trimming left V 1 base short and J 0 bases short, with 10 bases between. This CDR3 is CASSLGAGVSYNEQFF. The CDR3 DNA sequence: TGTGCCAGCAGCTTAGGAGCTGGGGTCTCCTACAATGAGCAGTTCTTC. Looking up the rest from reference TRBV7-2 and TRBJ2-1 gives the full variable domain: GAGVSQSPSNKVTEKGKDVELRCDPISGHTALYWYRQSLGQGLEFLIYFQGNSAPDKSGLPSDRFSAERTGGSVSTLTIQRTQQEDSAVYLCASSLGAGVSYNEQFFGPGTRLTVL.